This TCR beta chain was sequenced for a study of metastatic and nonmetastatic thyroid tumors. Study as a whole: Repertoires from malignant and benign thyroid patients were compared across blood and tumor or nodule tissue.

Whole-study results and caveats: It was reportedly found that TCR beta diversity was significantly higher in malignant thyroid tumors than in benign nodules, a difference seen in both blood and tumor samples.

This clone occurred many times. The antigen is not known. None of the patients had undergone any treatment ahead of thyroid surgery. The length of the CDR3 is 16 residues. Germline V gene lookup returns CDR1 SGHDT and CDR2 YYEEEE. V was pared by 5 bases and J by 10 bases, with 13 bases of the junction left unmatched. TCRdb reanalyzed the PCR reads via MiXCR. The repertoire holds more than 30,000 clones, with roughly a fifth as singletons. The V call is TRBV5-6, the J call TRBJ2-1; 12 nucleotides match TRBD2. The TCR originated in a female donor with papillary thyroid cancer or a benign thyroid nodule (not recorded which). Some clones in this sample may be carry-over from other donors' samples. The sequenced sample consisted of blood. The CDR3 region is CASRTLAGGALDEQFF. The CDR3 nucleotides are TGTGCCAGCAGGACTCTAGCGGGGGGGGCCCTGGACGAGCAGTTCTTC.